Below, one TCR beta chain is given with its context. What it binds is unknown. The data stem from a study of T-cell memory formation after mild COVID-19. The CDR3 contains 14 residues. V lost 1 base, J lost 6 bases, and 13 bases lay in between. General study results and limits: Among clones peaking at day 37 in the second wave, SARS-CoV-2 specificity remained unconfirmed.

Using its own MiXCR run on the 5' RACE reads, TCRdb lists one record per CDR3 protein. The sample carries fewer than 250,000 distinct CDR3 sequences, 27% recorded once. The sample comprised PBMCs or a T cell subset sorted from them (not recorded which). This sequence was found in an adult woman who had mild COVID-19 (a few samples of this study predate the infection). Cell type and time point are not known. This rearrangement joins TRBV12-3 or TRBV12-4 to TRBJ2-7, with D hard to call. CDR3 bases: TGTGCCAGCAGTTTAGAAGATTCGTTCTCCGAGCAGTACTTC. It yields the protein CASSLEDSFSEQYF.